Sequencing of this T cell receptor beta chain was carried out in a study of blood T cell repertoires in COVID-19. Whole-study context: Acute and convalescent COVID-19 samples came from the United States, Italy and Spain. The cDNA or gDNA used as material had been derived from T cells, B-cell-depleted T cells, or PBMCs.

How the authors handled the data: Amplifying reference gene primers gave estimates of nucleated cell counts. Only in-frame clones appear in the TCRdb table, and some are missing; sequencing was by immunoSEQ multiplex PCR. From that table come the V and J calls and clone size; the DNA was used to work out D and trimming. The sample lists 150,000 or so clones, approximately 80% occurring once. There are 18 residues in the CDR3. J was trimmed by 8 bases and V by 2 bases; bases with no gene match: 14. Germline V gene sequence: CDR1 KGHSH, CDR2 LQKENI. This chain joins TRBV18 and TRBJ1-4, with 10 bases lining up with TRBD1. The sequence was obtained from a woman between 55 and 75 years old with acute or convalescent COVID-19. Sequencing was performed on peripheral blood. CDR3 nucleotide sequence: TGTGCCAGCTCACCAAGCAGTTCCCTAGACAGGGGGCCGGAAAAACTGTTTTTT. Translating it yields CASSPSSSLDRGPEKLFF. The whole variable domain, filled in from reference TRBV18 and TRBJ1-4, reads NAGVMQNPRHLVRRRGQEARLRCSPMKGHSHVYWYRQLPEEGLKFMVYLQKENIIDESGMPKERFSAEFPKEGPSILRIQQVVRGDSAAYFCASSPSSSLDRGPEKLFFGSGTQLSVL.